Following are 14 T cell receptor beta chains from one sample sequenced in a study of glioma-infiltrating T cells. Using RNA template, CDR3s of TCR alpha and beta were amplified with iRepertoire arm-PCR. TCRdb re-called the multiplex PCR reads with MiXCR, one entry per CDR3 protein. The data hold some 110,000 distinct CDR3 sequences, with 23% observed a single time. The sample consisted of glioma tissue, nonneoplastic brain tissue, or PBMCs (not recorded which). These receptors were obtained from a human donor with low-grade glioma or glioblastoma, undergoing nonglioma brain surgery, or in good health (not recorded which).

The chain recombines TRBV6-6 with TRBJ2-7, with D hard to call. Germline loops: CDR1 MNHNY, CDR2 SVGAGI (reference sequence). CDR3 length: 12 residues. V was clipped by 5 bases and J by 7 bases, with 12 bases between them. The CDR3 DNA follows: TGTGCCAGCAGTCTGCGATTCGGAGAGCAGTACTTC. Its protein is CASSLRFGEQYF.

On this clonotype: Relative to the germline gene, one junction end is altered; a read error may explain this. V is TRBV5-6 and J is TRBJ2-1; 11 nucleotides line up with TRBD2. This CDR3 spans 17 amino acids. The germline gives CDR1 SGHDT, CDR2 YYEEEE. DNA of the CDR3: TGTGCCAGCAGCCGGGACGGGACTAGCGGTACTTACAACGAGCAGTTCTTC. Its translation is CASSRDGTSGTYNEQFF.

The chain couples TRBV4-2 to TRBJ2-1, with TRBD2 matching 13 bases. The CDR3 loop spans 17 amino acids. The trim removed 6 bases at V and 1 base at J, leaving 6 bases unmatched. Germline V lookup: CDR1 LGHNA, CDR2 YNFKEQ. This CDR3 reads CASSLGLAGVSYNEQFF. CDR3 nucleotides: TGTGCCAGCAGTCTCGGACTAGCGGGAGTTTCCTACAATGAGCAGTTCTTC.

V and J are TRBV4-2 and TRBJ1-2; no definite D call. CDR1 and CDR2 (germline): LGHNA, YNFKEQ. The CDR3 is 16 amino acids. V shed 0 bases and J shed 5 bases, with 16 bases lying between them. The CDR3 region has the DNA TGTGCCAGCAGCCAAGATCGTCAGCCGGTGAGATATGGCTACACCTTC. It encodes CASSQDRQPVRYGYTF.

The sample holds a few counts of this clonotype. This chain joins TRBV19 and TRBJ2-2; D remains unclear. Germline CDR1 LNHDA, CDR2 SQIVND (reference sequence). This CDR3 comprises 14 residues. Trimming removed 2 bases from V and 2 bases from J, with 6 bases in between. The CDR3 DNA reads as TGTGCCAGTAGTATAAGCAAAAACACCGGGGAGCTGTTTTTT. Protein product: CASSISKNTGELFF. Combining the CDR3 with reference TRBV19 and TRBJ2-2 gives the whole variable domain DGGITQSPKYLFRKEGQNVTLSCEQNLNHDAMYWYRQDPGQGLRLIYYSQIVNDFQKGDIAEGYSVSREKKESFPLTVTSAQKNPTAFYLCASSISKNTGELFFGEGSRLTVL.

For this clonotype: The junction departs from the called germline gene at one end, perhaps through a read error. V is TRBV6-6 and J is TRBJ2-7; TRBD2 is a possible D gene (5 bases). CDR3 size: 15 residues. Germline assignment: CDR1 MNHNY and CDR2 SVGAGI (reference sequence). CDR3 sequence reads: CASSGSLGSSYERYF. The CDR3 DNA reads as TGTGCCAGCAGTGGATCGCTGGGGAGCTCCTACGAGCGGTACTTC.

This clonotype showed up many times. The rearrangement joins TRBV28 to TRBJ2-5; TRBD1 agrees at 8 bases. V lost 5 bases to trimming and J lost 5 bases; unmatched junction nucleotides: 7. This CDR3 contains 14 residues. Germline CDR1 reads MDHEN; CDR2 reads SYDVKM. This CDR3 reads CASSDRGHEETQYF. The DNA for the CDR3 is TGTGCCAGCAGTGACAGGGGCCATGAGGAGACCCAGTACTTC.

A remark on this clonotype: One junction end does not reproduce the germline sequence, and a read error may be involved. V gene TRBV10-3 combines with J gene TRBJ2-2; 7 bases match TRBD2. CDR1 is ENHRY and CDR2 is SYGVKD in the germline V gene. This CDR3 region has 15 residues. CDR3 bases: TGTGCCATCGGTGAGTCGGGGGGTCACACCGGGGAGCTGTTTTTT. Its translation: CAIGESGGHTGELFF.

This clonotype has a count of ten or more. The CDR3 loop is CASTILAGGNSNEQFF. The CDR3 nucleotides read TGTGCCAGCACCATACTAGCGGGAGGTAATTCGAATGAGCAGTTCTTC. The chain couples TRBV12-3 or TRBV12-4 to TRBJ2-1, with 12 bases matching TRBD2. The CDR3 consists of 16 residues. J was trimmed by 7 bases and V by 7 bases; bases with no gene match: 11.

At least ten counts were recorded for this clonotype. The rearrangement links TRBV7-2 to TRBJ2-6; possible D gene TRBD1, 5 bases. Germline CDR1 and CDR2: SGHTA and FQGNSA. The CDR3 length is 19 residues. V was trimmed by 3 bases and J by 0 bases, leaving 18 bases between them. The CDR3 loop reads CASSFRRLARASGANVLTF. Written as DNA, the CDR3 is TGTGCCAGCAGCTTTCGCCGCCTTGCCAGGGCCTCTGGGGCCAACGTCCTGACTTTC.

This chain links TRBV29-1 with TRBJ2-5; 7 bases fit TRBD2. With 4 bases clipped from V and 5 bases from J, the junction kept 13 bases outside the gene matches. Germline-derived CDR1 and CDR2 are SQVTM and ANQGSEA. This CDR3 has 15 amino acids. The CDR3 DNA is TGCAGCGTTGGGGCCAGGCGGGAGCACGCTGAGACCCAGTACTTC. Translation gives CSVGARREHAETQYF.

The chain links TRBV28 to TRBJ2-3, with D perhaps TRBD2 (5 bases). CDR1 and CDR2 (germline): MDHEN, SYDVKM. CDR3 length: 16 amino acids. V was shortened by 4 bases and J by 4 bases, with 18 bases between the two germline ends. Here the CDR3 reads CASSSIGGRGSDTQYF. The CDR3 nucleotides are TGTGCCAGCAGTTCAATTGGTGGGAGAGGTTCAGATACGCAGTATTTT. Variable domain in full (rest from reference TRBV28 and TRBJ2-3): DVKVTQSSRYLVKRTGEKVFLECVQDMDHENMFWYRQDPGLGLRLIYFSYDVKMKEKGDIPEGYSVSREKKERFSLILESASTNQTSMYLCASSSIGGRGSDTQYFGPGTRLTVL.

At least ten counts were recorded for this clonotype. DNA of the CDR3: TGTGCCAGCAGCTTAGGCACAGGAGAATATGGCTACACCTTC. This encodes CASSLGTGEYGYTF. The chain recombines TRBV7-2 with TRBJ1-2; TRBD1 might be the D (5 bases). V lost 1 base and J 5 bases, leaving 11 bases between the germline ends. This CDR3 contains 14 residues. Germline lookup yields CDR1 SGHTA and CDR2 FQGNSA. Supplemented by reference TRBV7-2 and TRBJ1-2, the full variable domain reads GAGVSQSPSNKVTEKGKDVELRCDPISGHTALYWYRQSLGQGLEFLIYFQGNSAPDKSGLPSDRFSAERTGGSVSTLTIQRTQQEDSAVYLCASSLGTGEYGYTFGSGTRLTVV.

This clonotype was seen repeatedly, ten times or more. V gene TRBV2 combines with J gene TRBJ2-5; TRBD2 matches at 10 bases. Germline values: CDR1 SNHLY, CDR2 FYNNEI. This CDR3 comprises 17 residues. V shed 0 bases and J 5 bases; nucleotides not matched to a gene: 9. The CDR3 loop reads CASSEATPGTSVETQYF. The CDR3 DNA reads as TGTGCCAGCAGTGAAGCAACCCCCGGGACTAGCGTGGAGACCCAGTACTTC.